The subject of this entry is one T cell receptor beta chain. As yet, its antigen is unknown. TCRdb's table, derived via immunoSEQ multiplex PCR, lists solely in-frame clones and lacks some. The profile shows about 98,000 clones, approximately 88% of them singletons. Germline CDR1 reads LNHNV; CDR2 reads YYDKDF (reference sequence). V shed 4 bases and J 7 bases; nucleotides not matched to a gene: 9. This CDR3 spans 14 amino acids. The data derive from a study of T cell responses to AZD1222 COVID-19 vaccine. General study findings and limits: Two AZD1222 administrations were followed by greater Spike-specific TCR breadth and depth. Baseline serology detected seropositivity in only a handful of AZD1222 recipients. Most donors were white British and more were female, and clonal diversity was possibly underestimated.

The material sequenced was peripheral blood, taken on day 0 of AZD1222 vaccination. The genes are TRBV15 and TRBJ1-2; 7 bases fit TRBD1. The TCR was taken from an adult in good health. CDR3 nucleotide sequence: TGTGCCACCAGCACAATAGACAGGGACGGTGGCTACACCTTC. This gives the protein CATSTIDRDGGYTF.